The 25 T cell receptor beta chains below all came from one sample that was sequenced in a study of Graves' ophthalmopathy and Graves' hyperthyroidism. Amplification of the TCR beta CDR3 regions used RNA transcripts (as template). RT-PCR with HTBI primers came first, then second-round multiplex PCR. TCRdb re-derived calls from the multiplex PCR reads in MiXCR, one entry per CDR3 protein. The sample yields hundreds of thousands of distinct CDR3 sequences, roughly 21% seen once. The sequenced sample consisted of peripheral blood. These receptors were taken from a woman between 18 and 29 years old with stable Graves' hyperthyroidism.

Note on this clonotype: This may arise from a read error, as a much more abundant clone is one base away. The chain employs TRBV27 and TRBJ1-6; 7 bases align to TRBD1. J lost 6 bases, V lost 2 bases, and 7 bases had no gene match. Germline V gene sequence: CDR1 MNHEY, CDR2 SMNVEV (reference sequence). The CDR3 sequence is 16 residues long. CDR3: CASSLAATGSNSPLHF. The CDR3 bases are TGTGCCAGCAGTTTAGCGGCGACAGGGAGTAATTCACCCCTCCACTTT.

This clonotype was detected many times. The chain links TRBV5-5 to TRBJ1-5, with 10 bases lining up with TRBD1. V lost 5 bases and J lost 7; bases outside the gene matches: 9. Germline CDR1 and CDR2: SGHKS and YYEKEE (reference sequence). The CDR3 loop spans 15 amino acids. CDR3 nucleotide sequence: TGTGCCAGCAGTACGAGACAGGGGGCCTGGCAGCCCCAGCATTTT. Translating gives CASSTRQGAWQPQHF.

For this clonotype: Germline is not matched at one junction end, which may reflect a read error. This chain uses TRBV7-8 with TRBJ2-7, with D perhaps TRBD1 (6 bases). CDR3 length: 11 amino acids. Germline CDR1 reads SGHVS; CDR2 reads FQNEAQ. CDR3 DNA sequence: TGTGCCAGCAGTTCAGGGGCCCACGAGTCCTTC. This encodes CASSSGAHESF.

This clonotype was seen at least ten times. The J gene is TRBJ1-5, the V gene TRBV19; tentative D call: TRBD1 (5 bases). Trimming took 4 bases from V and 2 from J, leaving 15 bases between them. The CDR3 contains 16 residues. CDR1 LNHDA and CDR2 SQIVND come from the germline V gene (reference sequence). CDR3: CASSKQVIKGNQPQHF. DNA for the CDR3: TGTGCCAGTAGTAAACAGGTAATTAAAGGCAATCAGCCCCAGCATTTT.

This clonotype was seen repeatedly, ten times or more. CDR3 coding DNA: TGCAGTGCTAGAGATGGGACAGTACAAGAGACCCAGTACTTC. This translates into CSARDGTVQETQYF. V usage is TRBV20-1 and J usage is TRBJ2-5, with 7 bases aligning to TRBD1. V lost 0 bases to trimming and J lost 2 bases; unmatched junction nucleotides: 3. This CDR3 region has 14 residues. Looked up from germline, CDR1 is DFQATT and CDR2 is SNEGSKA (reference sequence).

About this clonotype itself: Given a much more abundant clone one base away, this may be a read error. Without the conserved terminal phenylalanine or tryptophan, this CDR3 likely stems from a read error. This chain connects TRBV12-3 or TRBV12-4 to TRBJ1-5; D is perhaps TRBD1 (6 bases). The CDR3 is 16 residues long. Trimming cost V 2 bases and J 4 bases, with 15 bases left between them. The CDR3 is CASSLTGSGQNQPQHV. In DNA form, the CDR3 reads TGTGCCAGCAGTTTAACAGGGAGTGGGCAGAATCAGCCCCAGCATGTT.

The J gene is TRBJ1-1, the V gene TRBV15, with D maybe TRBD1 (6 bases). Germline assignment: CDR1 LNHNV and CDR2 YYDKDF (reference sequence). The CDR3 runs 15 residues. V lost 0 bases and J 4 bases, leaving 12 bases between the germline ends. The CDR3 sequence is CATSRDKDSVTEAFF. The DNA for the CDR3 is TGTGCCACCAGCAGAGACAAGGACAGCGTCACTGAAGCTTTCTTT. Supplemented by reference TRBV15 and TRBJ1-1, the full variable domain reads DAMVIQNPRYQVTQFGKPVTLSCSQTLNHNVMYWYQQKSSQAPKLLFHYYDKDFNNEADTPDNFQSRRPNTSFCFLDIRSPGLGDTAMYLCATSRDKDSVTEAFFGQGTRLTVV.

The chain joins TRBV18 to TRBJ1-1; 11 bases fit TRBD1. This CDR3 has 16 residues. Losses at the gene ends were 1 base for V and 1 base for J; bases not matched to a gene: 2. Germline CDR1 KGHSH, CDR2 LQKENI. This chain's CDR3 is CASSPLGTGGNTEAFF. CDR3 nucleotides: TGTGCCAGCTCACCACTGGGGACAGGGGGGAACACTGAAGCTTTCTTT.

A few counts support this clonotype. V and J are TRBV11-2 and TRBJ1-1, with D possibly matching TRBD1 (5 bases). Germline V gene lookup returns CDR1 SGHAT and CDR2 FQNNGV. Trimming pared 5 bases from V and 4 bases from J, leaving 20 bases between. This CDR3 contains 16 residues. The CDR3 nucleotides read TGTGCCAGCAGCCTGCTTCGCGGCAGGGACCTCACTGAAGCTTTCTTT. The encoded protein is CASSLLRGRDLTEAFF.

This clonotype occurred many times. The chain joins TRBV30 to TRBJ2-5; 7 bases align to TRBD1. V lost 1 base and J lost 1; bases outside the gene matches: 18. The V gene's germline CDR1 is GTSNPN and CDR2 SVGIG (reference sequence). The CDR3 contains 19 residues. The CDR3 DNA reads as TGTGCCTGGAGTGCCTGGACAGGCGACCTACTTACATCCCAAGAGACCCAGTACTTC. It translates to CAWSAWTGDLLTSQETQYF.

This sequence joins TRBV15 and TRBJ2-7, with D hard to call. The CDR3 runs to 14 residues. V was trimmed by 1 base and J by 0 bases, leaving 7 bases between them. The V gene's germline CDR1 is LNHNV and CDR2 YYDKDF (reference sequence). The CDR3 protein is CATSRARYSYEQYF. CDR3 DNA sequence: TGTGCCACCAGCAGAGCTCGGTACTCCTACGAGCAGTACTTC.

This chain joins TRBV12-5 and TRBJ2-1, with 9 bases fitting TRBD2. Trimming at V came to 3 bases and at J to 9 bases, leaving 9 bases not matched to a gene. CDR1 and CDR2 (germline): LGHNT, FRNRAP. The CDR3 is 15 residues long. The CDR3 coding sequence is TGTGCTAGTGGTTTATCCAGCGGGAGGATGGTTGAGCAGTTCTTC. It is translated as CASGLSSGRMVEQFF.

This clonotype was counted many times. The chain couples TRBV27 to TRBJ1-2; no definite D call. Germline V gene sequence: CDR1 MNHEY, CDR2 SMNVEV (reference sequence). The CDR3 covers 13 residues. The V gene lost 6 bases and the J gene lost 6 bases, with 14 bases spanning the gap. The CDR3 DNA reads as TGTGCCAGCAGCTTCAACGAAGGGAATGGCTACACCTTC. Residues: CASSFNEGNGYTF.

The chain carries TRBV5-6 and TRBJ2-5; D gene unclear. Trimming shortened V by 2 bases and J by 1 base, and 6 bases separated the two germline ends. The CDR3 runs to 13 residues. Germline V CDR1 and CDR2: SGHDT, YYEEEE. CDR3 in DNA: TGTGCCAGCAGCTTACTAATCCAAGAGACCCAGTACTTC. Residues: CASSLLIQETQYF.

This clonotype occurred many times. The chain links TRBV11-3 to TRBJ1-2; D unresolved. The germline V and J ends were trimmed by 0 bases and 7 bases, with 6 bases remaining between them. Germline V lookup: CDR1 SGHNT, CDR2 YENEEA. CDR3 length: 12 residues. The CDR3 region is CASSLESSGYTF. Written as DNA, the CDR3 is TGTGCCAGCAGCTTAGAATCTAGTGGCTACACCTTC.

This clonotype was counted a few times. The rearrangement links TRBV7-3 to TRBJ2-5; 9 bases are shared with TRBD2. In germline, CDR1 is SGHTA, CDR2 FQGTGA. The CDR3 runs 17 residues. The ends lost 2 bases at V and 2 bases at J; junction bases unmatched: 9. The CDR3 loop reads CASSLGLARGGQETQYF. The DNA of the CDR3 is TGTGCCAGCAGCTTAGGACTAGCGAGGGGGGGGCAAGAGACCCAGTACTTC.

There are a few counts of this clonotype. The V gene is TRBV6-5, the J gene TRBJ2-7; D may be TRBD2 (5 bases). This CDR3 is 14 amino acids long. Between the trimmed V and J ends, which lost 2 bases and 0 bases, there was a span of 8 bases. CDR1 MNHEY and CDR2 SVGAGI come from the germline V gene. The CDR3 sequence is CASSYEGNSYEQYF. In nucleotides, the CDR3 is TGTGCCAGCAGTTACGAGGGAAACTCCTACGAGCAGTACTTC.

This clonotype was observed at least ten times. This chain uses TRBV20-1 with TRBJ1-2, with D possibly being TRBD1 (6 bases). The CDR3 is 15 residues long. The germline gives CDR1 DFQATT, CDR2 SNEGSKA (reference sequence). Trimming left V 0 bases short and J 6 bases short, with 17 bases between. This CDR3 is CSARELGRGLHGYTF. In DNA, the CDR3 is TGCAGTGCTAGAGAGTTGGGCAGGGGCTTGCATGGCTACACCTTC.

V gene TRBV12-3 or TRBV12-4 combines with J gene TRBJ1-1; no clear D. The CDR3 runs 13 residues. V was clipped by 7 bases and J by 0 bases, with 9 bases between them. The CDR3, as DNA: TGTGCCAGCATCTTGTCAATGAACACTGAAGCTTTCTTT. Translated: CASILSMNTEAFF.

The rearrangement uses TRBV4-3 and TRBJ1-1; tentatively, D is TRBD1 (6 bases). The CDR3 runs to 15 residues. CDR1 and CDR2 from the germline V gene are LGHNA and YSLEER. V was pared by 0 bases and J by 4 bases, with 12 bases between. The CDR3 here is CASSQEGGWGTEAFF. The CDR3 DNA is TGCGCCAGCAGCCAAGAAGGGGGGTGGGGCACTGAAGCTTTCTTT.

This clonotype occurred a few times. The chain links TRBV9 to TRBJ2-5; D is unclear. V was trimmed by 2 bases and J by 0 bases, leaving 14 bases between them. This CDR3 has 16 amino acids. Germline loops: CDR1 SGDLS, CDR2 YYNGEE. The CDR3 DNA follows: TGTGCCAGCAGCGTTTACGACAAAAACGACCAAGAGACCCAGTACTTC. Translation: CASSVYDKNDQETQYF. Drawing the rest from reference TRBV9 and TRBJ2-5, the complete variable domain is DSGVTQTPKHLITATGQRVTLRCSPRSGDLSVYWYQQSLDQGLQFLIQYYNGEERAKGNILERFSAQQFPDLHSELNLSSLELGDSALYFCASSVYDKNDQETQYFGPGTRLLVL.

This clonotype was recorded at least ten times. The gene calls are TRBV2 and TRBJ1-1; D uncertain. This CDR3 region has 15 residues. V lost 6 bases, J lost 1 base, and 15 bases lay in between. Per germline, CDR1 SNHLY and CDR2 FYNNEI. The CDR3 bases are TGTGCCAGCAGGGAGGTGCGGGCTCGGAACACTGAAGCTTTCTTT. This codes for CASREVRARNTEAFF.

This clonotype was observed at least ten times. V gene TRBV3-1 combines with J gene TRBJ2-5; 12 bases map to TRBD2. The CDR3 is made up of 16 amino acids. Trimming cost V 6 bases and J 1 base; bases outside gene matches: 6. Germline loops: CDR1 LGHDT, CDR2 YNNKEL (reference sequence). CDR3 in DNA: TGTGCCAGCAGAGGACTAGCGGGACCTTTCCAAGAGACCCAGTACTTC. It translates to CASRGLAGPFQETQYF.

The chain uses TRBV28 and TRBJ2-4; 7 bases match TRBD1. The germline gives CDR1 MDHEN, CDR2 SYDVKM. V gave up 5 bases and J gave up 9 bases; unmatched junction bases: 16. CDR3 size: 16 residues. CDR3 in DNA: TGTGCCAGCAGTCTTCGAGAAACAGGGGACGTGAGCATTCAGTACTTC. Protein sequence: CASSLRETGDVSIQYF.

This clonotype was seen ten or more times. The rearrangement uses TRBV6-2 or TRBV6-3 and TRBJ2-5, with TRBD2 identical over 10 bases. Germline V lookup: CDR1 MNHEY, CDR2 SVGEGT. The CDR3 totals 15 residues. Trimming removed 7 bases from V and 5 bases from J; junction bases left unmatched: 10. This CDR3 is CASMEAGGREETQYF. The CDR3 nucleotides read TGTGCCAGCATGGAAGCGGGAGGGAGAGAGGAGACCCAGTACTTC.